This T cell receptor beta chain was recovered during a study of T cell responses to AZD1222 COVID-19 vaccine. Here immunoSEQ multiplex PCR was the method, and the copy in TCRdb shows in-frame clones only, minus some. The table records some 120,000 clones, approximately 88% of them present only once. Findings and caveats of the study: Baseline serology detected seropositivity in only a handful of AZD1222 recipients. Donors were largely white British and mainly female; clonal diversity was possibly underestimated.

Turning to this clone: The antigen remains unidentified.

The TCR sequence derives from an adult in good health. The sample in question was peripheral blood, obtained on day 0 of MenACWY control vaccination.

The CDR3 loop is CASRGGGGSYEQYF. Here the CDR3 DNA reads TGCGCCAGCAGAGGTGGGGGTGGCTCCTACGAGCAGTACTTC. This sequence joins TRBV10-2 and TRBJ2-7; possibly TRBD1 or TRBD2 for D (5 bases each). Germline CDR1 and CDR2: WSHSY and SAAADI. The CDR3 consists of 14 residues. V was shortened by 6 bases and J by 0 bases, with 12 bases between the two germline ends.